This T cell receptor beta chain appears in the sequencing data of a study of stem cell transplantation in POMP-related autoinflammatory disease. Study in general: The study hypothesized thymoproteasome defects skew the TRB repertoire via impaired CD8+ selection. Pre-transplant patients had naive-skewed CD4+ T cells and few CD8+ T cells. The study's findings and limits: Unique TRB V-J gene pairings were limited in number in patients with PRAID. Across all analyzed T-cell subsets, patients with PRAID tended toward reduced diversity and increased clonality.

PRAID combined immunodeficiency and autoinflammation. A remark on this clone: The antigen remains undetermined.

Here immunoSEQ multiplex PCR was the method, and the copy in TCRdb shows in-frame clones only, minus some. The data show some 11,000 clones, 70% to 90% seen once. The CDR3 loop spans 12 amino acids. V was shortened by 0 bases and J by 5 bases, with 5 bases between the two germline ends. The sample here was CD8+ T cells from PBMCs, taken before stem cell transplantation. The sequence came from a human donor with POMP-related autoinflammation and immune dysregulation (PRAID). J is TRBJ2-7 and V is TRBV23-1; D is unresolved. TRBV23-1 is an open reading frame, and its role is uncertain. Written as DNA, the CDR3 is TGCGCCAGCAGTCAATCCAGTCACGAGCAGTACTTC. Its translation: CASSQSSHEQYF.